This TCR beta chain comes out of a study of breast tumors, draining lymph nodes, adjacent tissues. Study-wide results and limits: Data fit most tumor T cells coming from lymph node, expanding in tumor.

The lymph nodes were axillary draining lymph nodes from breast cancer patients. TCRdb re-derived calls from the multiplex PCR reads in MiXCR, one entry per CDR3 protein. Among 150,000 to 200,000 distinct CDR3 sequences listed, about 33% were seen once. To note about this clonotype: Its antigen is as yet unknown.

Per the germline V gene, CDR1 is MNHEY and CDR2 is SVGAGI. The CDR3 spans 15 residues. V was clipped by 5 bases and J by 8 bases, with 16 bases between them. Sequenced sample: axillary lymph node tissue. The sequence was collected from a female donor with breast cancer. Some clones in this sample may be carry-over from other donors' samples. The chain carries TRBV6-5 and TRBJ2-6; D perhaps matches TRBD1 (6 bases). The CDR3 reads CASSHRLGQPNVLTF. The CDR3 nucleotides are TGTGCCAGCAGTCACCGCCTCGGACAGCCCAACGTCCTGACTTTC.